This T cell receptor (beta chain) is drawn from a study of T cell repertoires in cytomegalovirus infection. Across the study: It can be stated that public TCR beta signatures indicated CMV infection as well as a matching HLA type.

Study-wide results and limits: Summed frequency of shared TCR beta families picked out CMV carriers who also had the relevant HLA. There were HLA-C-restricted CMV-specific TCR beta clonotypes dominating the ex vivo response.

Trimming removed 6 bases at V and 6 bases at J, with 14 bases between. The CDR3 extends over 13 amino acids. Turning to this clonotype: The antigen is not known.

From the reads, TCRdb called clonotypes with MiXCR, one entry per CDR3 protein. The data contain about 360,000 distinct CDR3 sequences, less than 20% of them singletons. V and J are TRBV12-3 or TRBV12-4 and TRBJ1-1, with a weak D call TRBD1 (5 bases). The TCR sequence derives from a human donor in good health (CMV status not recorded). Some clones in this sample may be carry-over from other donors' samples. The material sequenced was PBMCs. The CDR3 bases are TGTGCCAGCAGGACAAGTGGGACTGCTGAAGCTTTCTTT. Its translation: CASRTSGTAEAFF.